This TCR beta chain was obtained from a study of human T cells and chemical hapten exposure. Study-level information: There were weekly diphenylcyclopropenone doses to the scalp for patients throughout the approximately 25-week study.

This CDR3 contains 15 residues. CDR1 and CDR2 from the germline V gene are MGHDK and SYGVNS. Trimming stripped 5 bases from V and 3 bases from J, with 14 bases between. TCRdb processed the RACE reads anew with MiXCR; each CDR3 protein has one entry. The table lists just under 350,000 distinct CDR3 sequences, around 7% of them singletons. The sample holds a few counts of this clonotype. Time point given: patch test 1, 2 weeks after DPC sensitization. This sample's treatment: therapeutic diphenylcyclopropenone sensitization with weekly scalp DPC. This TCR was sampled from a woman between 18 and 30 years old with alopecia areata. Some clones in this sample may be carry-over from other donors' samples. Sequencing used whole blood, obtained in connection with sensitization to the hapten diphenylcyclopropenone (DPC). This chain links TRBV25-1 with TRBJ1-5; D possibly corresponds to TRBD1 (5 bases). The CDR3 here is CASSRSDRVNQPQHF. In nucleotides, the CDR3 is TGTGCCAGCAGTAGGAGCGACAGAGTCAATCAGCCCCAGCATTTT.